The 12 T cell receptor beta chains listed next were all sequenced from one sample in a study of blood T cell repertoires in COVID-19 (dated by TCRdb to 2019 to 2021). The library relied on the immunoSEQ multiplex PCR assay. The immuneACCESS repertoire file appears here via TCRdb, limited to in-frame rearrangements. These files lack a portion of the clones; in checked studies, under half of the deficit traces to unresolved V genes, and the cause of the others is not known. The sample includes hundreds of thousands of clones, with roughly 89% observed a single time. Around 3.5% of the sample rests with the top ten. The source material was peripheral blood. Every receptor here comes from a woman aged 18-30 years who had recovered from COVID-19.

This clone occurred once. This chain links TRBV19 with TRBJ2-6; tentative D call: TRBD2 (6 bases). CDR1 is LNHDA, CDR2 SQIVND, per germline (reference sequence). CDR3 length: 18 residues. V was cut by 5 bases and J by 0 bases, with 17 bases left in between. Here the CDR3 reads CASSVGTGTGSGANVLTF. The CDR3 DNA follows: TGTGCCAGTAGTGTAGGGACGGGGACTGGCTCTGGGGCCAACGTCCTGACTTTC.

The chain employs TRBV7-2 and TRBJ1-3; D call uncertain. The CDR3 runs to 15 residues. Trimming took off 1 base at V and 0 bases at J, with 7 bases between the two ends. CDR1 and CDR2 from the germline V gene are SGHTA and FQGNSA. This CDR3 reads CASSLGLASGNTIYF. The CDR3 DNA sequence: TGTGCCAGCAGCTTAGGGCTGGCCTCTGGAAACACCATATATTTT.

This chain joins TRBV7-2 and TRBJ1-1; possible D gene TRBD1, 5 bases. Germline lookup yields CDR1 SGHTA and CDR2 FQGNSA. V was trimmed by 4 bases and J by 1 base, leaving 10 bases between them. The CDR3 length is 14 residues. CDR3 protein: CASSWTSPNTEAFF. CDR3 bases: TGTGCCAGCAGCTGGACAAGCCCGAACACTGAAGCTTTCTTT.

The chain recombines TRBV7-9 with TRBJ1-2; 8 bases fit TRBD1. This CDR3 region has 15 residues. The germline V gene has CDR1 SEHNR and CDR2 FQNEAQ (reference sequence). The V gene end was trimmed by 4 bases and the J gene end by 6 bases; junction bases not matched to a gene: 10. CDR3 coding DNA: TGTGCCAGCAGCTCCCCCGGACAGGGCGATCATGGCTACACCTTC. It codes for CASSSPGQGDHGYTF.

This sequence joins TRBV6-2 or TRBV6-3 and TRBJ2-7; a possible D gene is TRBD1 (6 bases). The CDR3 has 14 amino acids. Deletions cut 0 bases from V and 3 bases from J, with 9 bases between. Per the germline V gene, CDR1 is MNHEY and CDR2 is SVGEGT. The CDR3 protein is CASSYSGTHYEQYV. The CDR3 DNA sequence: TGTGCCAGCAGTTACTCCGGGACACACTACGAGCAGTACGTC.

This chain links TRBV9 with TRBJ2-2; D perhaps matches TRBD2 (7 bases). Germline CDR1 is SGDLS and CDR2 is YYNGEE. There are 16 residues in the CDR3. Trimming stripped 0 bases from V and 7 bases from J, with 16 bases between. CDR3 coding DNA: TGTGCCAGCAGCGTAGGAGGGGGGAGGGCCGTCGGGGAGCTGTTTTTT. Amino acid sequence: CASSVGGGRAVGELFF.

The J gene is TRBJ2-1, the V gene TRBV5-4; 16 bases fit TRBD2. Looked up from germline, CDR1 is SGHNT and CDR2 is YYREEE (reference sequence). J gave up 9 bases and V 4 bases, and 7 bases lay outside the gene matches. The CDR3 runs to 16 residues. CDR3 sequence reads: CASSRGTSGRESEQFF. CDR3 in DNA: TGTGCCAGCAGCCGGGGGACTAGCGGGAGGGAGAGTGAGCAGTTCTTC.

The chain recombines TRBV7-2 with TRBJ1-5; weak D call: TRBD1 (6 bases). Trimming removed 8 bases from V and 11 bases from J, with 19 bases in between. The CDR3 extends over 13 amino acids. From germline, CDR1 is SGHTA and CDR2 FQGNSA. The CDR3 reads CASGMTGLEAQHF. CDR3 in DNA: TGTGCCAGCGGGATGACAGGTCTAGAGGCCCAGCATTTT.

The chain recombines TRBV10-3 with TRBJ2-3; D is unresolved. Germline loops: CDR1 ENHRY, CDR2 SYGVKD. V was clipped by 6 bases and J by 1 base, with 17 bases between them. This CDR3 comprises 16 residues. The CDR3 region is CAISSTTPEGTDTQYF. Written as DNA, the CDR3 is TGTGCCATCAGCTCAACGACTCCGGAAGGCACAGATACGCAGTATTTT.

The chain couples TRBV6-2 or TRBV6-3 to TRBJ1-1, with a possible D match to TRBD1 (5 bases). Trimming took off 3 bases at V and 4 bases at J, with 18 bases between the two ends. The CDR3 totals 16 residues. Germline CDR1 MNHEY, CDR2 SVGEGT. The CDR3 DNA sequence: TGTGCCAGCAGTTATAGCAGGGTACTTTATGGCACTGAAGCTTTCTTT. As protein: CASSYSRVLYGTEAFF.

This chain connects TRBV19 to TRBJ1-1, with D maybe TRBD1 (5 bases). V was cut by 6 bases and J by 0 bases, with 29 bases left in between. The CDR3 covers 20 residues. CDR1 is LNHDA and CDR2 is SQIVND in the germline V gene (reference sequence). The CDR3, as DNA: TGTGCCAGTAGACTCGGACATCGACACCCGCTTCTTATCGTGAACACTGAAGCTTTCTTT. This gives the protein CASRLGHRHPLLIVNTEAFF.

This rearrangement joins TRBV10-2 to TRBJ1-1; 10 nucleotides align to TRBD1. Germline V lookup: CDR1 WSHSY, CDR2 SAAADI. With 4 bases clipped from V and 0 bases from J, the junction kept 2 bases outside the gene matches. This CDR3 has 15 amino acids. Here the CDR3 DNA reads TGCGCCAGCAGTGGGGGACAGGGGATGAACACTGAAGCTTTCTTT. As protein: CASSGGQGMNTEAFF.